This T cell receptor beta chain was recovered during a study of blood T cell repertoires in COVID-19. About the study: Samples came from the United States, Italy and Spain, spanning acute and convalescent COVID-19.

Profiling relied on immunoSEQ multiplex PCR, and the TCRdb table lists in-frame clones only, not all of them. The table lists just over 250,000 clones, roughly 90% of them singletons. The CDR3 covers 13 residues. From germline, CDR1 is MNHEY and CDR2 SVGAGI. V was clipped by 11 bases and J by 2 bases; unmatched bases: 7. The specimen was peripheral blood. The clonotype originates from a man in his sixties who had recovered from COVID-19. The chain employs TRBV6-5 and TRBJ2-7; 9 bases match TRBD1. The CDR3, as DNA: TGTGCCGGGGGGACAGGGCGAACCTACGAGCAGTACTTC. Protein sequence: CAGGTGRTYEQYF.